This record covers a single T cell receptor (beta chain). This specimen belongs to a study of cytomegalovirus exposure and HLA in healthy donors. These donors counted as nominally healthy when sampled, but unrecorded immune exposures were likely. PCR employed 60 Vbeta and 13 Jbeta primers. Profiling relied on immunoSEQ multiplex PCR, and the TCRdb table lists in-frame clones only, not all of them. The table lists under 200,000 clones, with about 6.8% in the top ten. The receptor's source is a man aged 25 to 40 in good health and CMV-seronegative. The specimen sequenced was PBMCs.

CDR3 sequence (DNA): TGTGCCAGCAGTCCGCCCCCCGGGACACCCTATCCTAATGAAAAACTGTTTTTT. It codes for CASSPPPGTPYPNEKLFF. The V gene is TRBV28, the J gene TRBJ1-4; a possible D gene is TRBD1 (6 bases). Germline CDR1 reads MDHEN; CDR2 reads SYDVKM. CDR3 size: 18 residues. The V end lost 5 bases, the J end lost 3 bases, and 22 bases lay between the germline ends.